The 28 T cell receptor beta chains below were found in one sample sequenced in a study of blood T cell repertoires in COVID-19. The repertoire was sequenced with immunoSEQ multiplex PCR; TCRdb's copy has only in-frame clones and lacks some. Among some 150,000 clones listed, about four fifths were seen once. The sequenced sample consisted of PBMCs or T cells enriched from blood (not recorded which). The receptor set was obtained from a woman in her fifties or sixties who had been exposed to COVID-19.

This rearrangement joins TRBV6-2 or TRBV6-3 to TRBJ2-5; possibly TRBD2 for D (6 bases). This CDR3 region has 15 residues. V lost 0 bases and J lost 4, with 12 bases in between. The germline V gene encodes CDR1 MNHEY and CDR2 SVGEGT. CDR3 sequence: CASSYSRGRGETQYF. The CDR3 DNA sequence: TGTGCCAGCAGTTACTCCCGCGGGCGGGGAGAGACCCAGTACTTC.

The V and J genes are TRBV14 and TRBJ2-2; 9 bases are shared with TRBD1. This CDR3 is built from 16 residues. The V segment lost 4 bases and the J segment 5 bases; nucleotides outside the gene matches: 8. Germline CDR1 and CDR2: SGHDN and FVKESK. The CDR3 DNA sequence: TGTGCCAGCAGCCGTCAAGGGACAGGGCGAACCGGGGAGCTGTTTTTT. Residues: CASSRQGTGRTGELFF.

The V gene is TRBV7-9, the J gene TRBJ1-4, with TRBD1 matching over 7 bases. The trim removed 1 base at V and 5 bases at J, leaving 10 bases unmatched. Germline CDR1 SEHNR, CDR2 FQNEAQ (reference sequence). The length of the CDR3 is 17 residues. This chain's CDR3 is CASSLGGLQGKNEKLFF. The CDR3 nucleotides read TGTGCCAGCAGCTTAGGGGGGCTACAGGGGAAAAATGAAAAACTGTTTTTT.

This sequence joins TRBV20-1 and TRBJ2-3; 9 nucleotides line up with TRBD1. J lost 2 bases, V lost 3 bases, and 6 bases had no gene match. Germline CDR1 and CDR2: DFQATT and SNEGSKA (reference sequence). This CDR3 spans 15 amino acids. For the CDR3, the DNA is TGCAGTGCTAGTGAGGACAGGGGAACCACAGATACGCAGTATTTT. Its protein is CSASEDRGTTDTQYF.

The table lists this clone with a few counts. The rearrangement uses TRBV7-2 and TRBJ1-4; TRBD1 might be the D (5 bases). This CDR3 is 17 amino acids long. With 4 bases removed from V and 2 bases from J, the gap between germline ends came to 17 bases. Per the germline V gene, CDR1 is SGHTA and CDR2 is FQGNSA. The CDR3 nucleotides read TGTGCCAGCAGCTCCACACTCGGACCAGGGACTAATGAAAAACTGTTTTTT. Amino acids: CASSSTLGPGTNEKLFF.

The chain employs TRBV3-1 (or the pseudogene TRBV3-2) and TRBJ1-2, with D tentatively TRBD1 (6 bases). The length of the CDR3 is 14 residues. V lost 3 bases to trimming and J lost 3 bases, with 11 bases between them. Per germline, CDR1 LGHDT and CDR2 YNNKEL (reference sequence). This CDR3 reads CASSQEQGHYGYTF. The CDR3 bases are TGTGCCAGCAGCCAGGAACAGGGACACTATGGCTACACCTTC.

The chain carries TRBV10-1 and TRBJ1-1; possibly TRBD1 for D (5 bases). Trimming cost V 3 bases and J 6 bases, with 11 bases left between them. Germline loops: CDR1 WNHNN, CDR2 SYGVQD (reference sequence). This CDR3 contains 13 residues. The DNA for the CDR3 is TGCGCCAGCAGTGATCAGGGAACCGCTGAAGCTTTCTTT. It codes for CASSDQGTAEAFF.

The chain carries TRBV25-1 and TRBJ1-2; TRBD1 might be the D (5 bases). Germline V CDR1 and CDR2: MGHDK, SYGVNS. The germline V and J ends were trimmed by 3 bases and 8 bases, with 13 bases remaining between them. CDR3 length: 13 residues. CDR3 sequence: CASSEDRGGGYTF. For the CDR3, the DNA is TGTGCCAGCAGTGAGGATAGGGGAGGGGGCTACACCTTC.

The count of this clone is one. Here the CDR3 reads CASSYGQLEGYTF. CDR3 DNA sequence: TGTGCCAGCAGTTACGGCCAGCTAGAAGGCTACACCTTC. The chain is built from TRBV6-2 or TRBV6-3 and TRBJ1-2; D gene unclear. V shed 2 bases and J shed 8 bases, with 12 bases lying between them. Germline CDR1 is MNHEY and CDR2 is SVGEGT. This CDR3 contains 13 residues.

This chain joins TRBV19 and TRBJ1-1, with TRBD1 matching over 8 bases. This CDR3 has 15 residues. Looked up from germline, CDR1 is LNHDA and CDR2 is SQIVND (reference sequence). Germline trimming cut 7 bases from V and 1 base from J; bases unmatched to any gene: 8. The CDR3 DNA sequence: TGTGCCAGTAAGGGCAGGGGGCTCGAGAACACTGAAGCTTTCTTT. As protein: CASKGRGLENTEAFF.

The chain is built from TRBV6-5 and TRBJ2-1; 13 bases fit TRBD2. The CDR3 loop spans 15 amino acids. After removal of 7 bases from V and 9 bases from J, the junction contained 9 bases not matched to a gene. Germline CDR1 reads MNHEY; CDR2 reads SVGAGI. DNA of the CDR3: TGTGCCAGCACCTCCCGGACTAGCGGGAGAGGTGAGCAGTTCTTC. Residues: CASTSRTSGRGEQFF.

The V gene is TRBV27, the J gene TRBJ1-1, with D unclear. The germline V and J ends were trimmed by 2 bases and 1 base, with 8 bases remaining between them. Germline-derived CDR1 and CDR2 are MNHEY and SMNVEV (reference sequence). CDR3 size: 14 residues. The CDR3 nucleotides read TGTGCCAGCAGTTTAGGGCGTTGGAACACTGAAGCTTTCTTT. It specifies CASSLGRWNTEAFF.

This chain uses TRBV14 with TRBJ2-5; 12 bases map to TRBD2. The J segment lost 0 bases and the V segment lost 4 bases, leaving 9 bases of the junction unmatched. CDR3 length equals 18 residues. In germline, CDR1 is SGHDN, CDR2 FVKESK. CDR3 protein: CASSPPPGLAGYQETQYF. In nucleotides, the CDR3 is TGTGCCAGCAGCCCTCCCCCCGGACTAGCGGGGTACCAAGAGACCCAGTACTTC.

The V and J genes are TRBV7-9 and TRBJ2-1, with 7 bases that match TRBD1. V gave up 8 bases and J gave up 6 bases; unmatched junction bases: 16. CDR1 and CDR2 from the germline V gene are SEHNR and FQNEAQ (reference sequence). This CDR3 has 16 amino acids. DNA of the CDR3: TGTGCCAGCCTTCACCTGGTTACAGGGGCTATCAATGAGCAGTTCTTC. Translating gives CASLHLVTGAINEQFF.

Concerning this clone: Within the sample, other DNA sequences also encode this same CDR3. The V call is TRBV9, the J call TRBJ1-3; D unclear. The V and J ends lost 1 base and 0 bases respectively, with 8 bases between them. The germline CDR1 and CDR2 sequences are SGDLS and YYNGEE. This CDR3 spans 15 amino acids. The CDR3 spells CASSVSGSSGNTIYF. In DNA form, the CDR3 reads TGTGCCAGCAGCGTAAGCGGGAGCTCTGGAAACACCATATATTTT.

The V call is TRBV5-4, the J call TRBJ2-7, with 7 bases fitting TRBD1. The CDR3 runs 14 residues. The V gene end was trimmed by 5 bases and the J gene end by 0 bases; junction bases not matched to a gene: 5. Germline V gene sequence: CDR1 SGHNT, CDR2 YYREEE (reference sequence). The CDR3 region is CASSRDSSSYEQYF. Here the CDR3 DNA reads TGTGCCAGCAGTAGGGACAGTAGCTCCTACGAGCAGTACTTC.

The rearrangement joins TRBV6-2 or TRBV6-3 to TRBJ1-2; 11 bases line up with TRBD1. From germline, CDR1 is MNHEY and CDR2 SVGEGT. The CDR3 spans 17 residues. The V segment lost 2 bases and the J segment 3 bases; nucleotides outside the gene matches: 8. The CDR3 reads CASSYGGWTGGDYGYTF. Here the CDR3 DNA reads TGTGCCAGCAGTTACGGAGGATGGACAGGGGGCGACTATGGCTACACCTTC.

The genes are TRBV29-1 and TRBJ1-2; 7 bases line up with TRBD1. With V trimmed by 8 bases and J by 8 bases, 8 bases remained unmatched. The CDR3 consists of 11 residues. Germline lookup yields CDR1 SQVTM and CDR2 ANQGSEA. CDR3 sequence: CSSQGSAGYTF. The CDR3 DNA follows: TGCAGCTCACAGGGGTCGGCGGGCTACACCTTC.

A remark on this clone: Other DNA sequences from this sample encode an identical CDR3 as well. The V call is TRBV13, the J call TRBJ1-2; D possibly corresponds to TRBD1 (5 bases). V lost 5 bases and J 2 bases, leaving 21 bases between the germline ends. Looked up from germline, CDR1 is PRHDT and CDR2 is FYEKMQ (reference sequence). The CDR3 is 17 amino acids. The chain's CDR3 is CASSPRAGGPSNYGYTF. CDR3 nucleotide sequence: TGTGCCAGCAGCCCCCGTGCGGGGGGACCCTCAAACTATGGCTACACCTTC.

There are a few counts of this clone. The chain is built from TRBV6-1 and TRBJ1-6, with D uncertain. V was shortened by 4 bases and J by 0 bases, with 10 bases between the two germline ends. This CDR3 has 16 residues. Germline CDR1 MNHNS, CDR2 SASEGT. Here the CDR3 reads CASSVEAFSYNSPLHF. DNA for the CDR3: TGTGCCAGCAGTGTTGAGGCATTCTCCTATAATTCACCCCTCCACTTT.

CDR3 region: CASTRGGRESTDTQYF. CDR3 nucleotide sequence: TGCGCCAGCACCCGCGGGGGCCGAGAAAGCACAGATACGCAGTATTTT. This rearrangement joins TRBV5-1 to TRBJ2-3, with TRBD2 as a possible D gene (7 bases). Germline V gene lookup returns CDR1 SGHRS and CDR2 YFSETQ. The CDR3 contains 16 residues. V lost 6 bases to trimming and J lost 0 bases, with 17 bases between them. The variable domain in full, with the rest retrieved from reference TRBV5-1 and TRBJ2-3, is KAGVTQTPRYLIKTRGQQVTLSCSPISGHRSVSWYQQTPGQGLQFLFEYFSETQRNKGNFPGRFSGRQFSNSRSEMNVSTLELGDSALYLCASTRGGRESTDTQYFGPGTRLTVL.

V gene TRBV7-9 combines with J gene TRBJ2-1, with 8 bases identical to TRBD2. V was clipped by 5 bases and J by 10 bases; unmatched bases: 10. This CDR3 region has 14 residues. CDR1 SEHNR and CDR2 FQNEAQ come from the germline V gene (reference sequence). CDR3 nucleotides: TGTGCCAGCAGCACGGGAGGGCTCGGGGCGGAGCAGTTCTTC. Protein: CASSTGGLGAEQFF.

The V and J genes are TRBV9 and TRBJ1-3; D is ambiguous. Germline CDR1 and CDR2: SGDLS and YYNGEE. The CDR3 covers 16 residues. V lost 2 bases and J 3 bases, leaving 15 bases between the germline ends. CDR3 loop: CASSVSGGWYGNTIYF. The CDR3 DNA follows: TGTGCCAGCAGCGTTTCCGGCGGCTGGTATGGAAACACCATATATTTT. Full variable domain (outside the CDR3, taken from reference TRBV9 and TRBJ1-3): DSGVTQTPKHLITATGQRVTLRCSPRSGDLSVYWYQQSLDQGLQFLIQYYNGEERAKGNILERFSAQQFPDLHSELNLSSLELGDSALYFCASSVSGGWYGNTIYFGEGSWLTVV.

The chain links TRBV5-4 to TRBJ1-5, with no clear D. The CDR3 spans 14 residues. The V end was cut by 2 bases, the J end by 4 bases, with 10 bases between. Germline-derived CDR1 and CDR2 are SGHNT and YYREEE (reference sequence). The CDR3 DNA sequence: TGTGCCAGCAGCTTACCGGGTCCTAATCAGCCCCAGCATTTT. Protein sequence: CASSLPGPNQPQHF.

The gene calls are TRBV10-3 and TRBJ1-1; D may be TRBD1 (6 bases). The V end lost 9 bases, the J end lost 0 bases, and 11 bases lay between the germline ends. The CDR3 extends over 13 amino acids. The germline V gene encodes CDR1 ENHRY and CDR2 SYGVKD. The CDR3 region is CAIRQVLNTEAFF. The CDR3 nucleotides read TGTGCCATTCGACAGGTCCTGAACACTGAAGCTTTCTTT.

This chain joins TRBV5-4 and TRBJ2-4; 13 bases line up with TRBD2. Germline trimming cut 4 bases from V and 3 bases from J; bases unmatched to any gene: 10. The CDR3 is 18 residues long. Germline lookup yields CDR1 SGHNT and CDR2 YYREEE (reference sequence). CDR3 residues: CASSLGTSGISGKNIQYF. Written as DNA, the CDR3 is TGTGCCAGCAGCCTCGGGACTAGCGGGATCTCGGGCAAAAACATTCAGTACTTC.

The chain couples TRBV19 to TRBJ2-2, with TRBD1 as a possible D gene (5 bases). The CDR3 has 16 residues. Per germline, CDR1 LNHDA and CDR2 SQIVND (reference sequence). V shed 3 bases and J shed 4 bases, with 15 bases lying between them. The CDR3 bases are TGTGCCAGTAGTATTATTAAGGGGATGGGCACCGGGGAGCTGTTTTTT. This translates into CASSIIKGMGTGELFF.

This chain uses TRBV2 with TRBJ1-1; TRBD1 is a possible D gene (5 bases). Trimming stripped 3 bases from V and 5 bases from J, with 22 bases between. The CDR3 spans 17 residues. Germline CDR1 reads SNHLY; CDR2 reads FYNNEI. CDR3: CASSEGLQGPGLTEAFF. The CDR3 nucleotides read TGTGCCAGCAGTGAGGGTTTGCAGGGCCCCGGCTTGACTGAAGCTTTCTTT.